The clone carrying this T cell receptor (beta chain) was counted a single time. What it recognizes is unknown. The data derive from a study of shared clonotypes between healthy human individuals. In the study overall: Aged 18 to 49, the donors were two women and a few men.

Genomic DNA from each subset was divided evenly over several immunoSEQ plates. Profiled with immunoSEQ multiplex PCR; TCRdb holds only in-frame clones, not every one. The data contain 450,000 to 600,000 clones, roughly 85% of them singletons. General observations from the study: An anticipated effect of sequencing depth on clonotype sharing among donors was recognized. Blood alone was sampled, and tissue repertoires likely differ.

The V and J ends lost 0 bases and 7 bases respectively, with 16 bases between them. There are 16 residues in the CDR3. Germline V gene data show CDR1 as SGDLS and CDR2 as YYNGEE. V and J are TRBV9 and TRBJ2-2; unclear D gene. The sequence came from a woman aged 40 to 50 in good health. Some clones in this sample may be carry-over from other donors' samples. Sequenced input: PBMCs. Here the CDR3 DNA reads TGTGCCAGCAGCGTAGTTCCAGACCTAACGTACGGGGAGCTGTTTTTT. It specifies CASSVVPDLTYGELFF.